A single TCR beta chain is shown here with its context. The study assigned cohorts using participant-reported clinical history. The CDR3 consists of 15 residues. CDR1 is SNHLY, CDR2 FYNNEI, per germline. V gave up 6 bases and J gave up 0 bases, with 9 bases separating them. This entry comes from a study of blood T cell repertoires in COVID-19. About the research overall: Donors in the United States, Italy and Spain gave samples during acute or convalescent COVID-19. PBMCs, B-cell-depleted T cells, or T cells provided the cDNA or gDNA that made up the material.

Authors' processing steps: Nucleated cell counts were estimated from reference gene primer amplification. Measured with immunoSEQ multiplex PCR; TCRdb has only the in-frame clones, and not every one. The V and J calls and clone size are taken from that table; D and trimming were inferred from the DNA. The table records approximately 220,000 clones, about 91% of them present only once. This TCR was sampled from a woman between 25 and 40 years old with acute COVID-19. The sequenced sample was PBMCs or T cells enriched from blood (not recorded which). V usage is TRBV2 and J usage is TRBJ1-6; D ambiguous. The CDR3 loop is CASSHPSSYNSPLHF. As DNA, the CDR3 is TGTGCCAGCAGCCACCCGAGCTCCTATAATTCACCCCTCCACTTT.